This T cell receptor (beta chain) comes out of a study of radiotherapy plus CTLA-4 blockade in lung cancer. About this clone: The junction differs from germline at one of its ends, possibly a read error. This sample includes further DNA sequences coding for the same CDR3.

Produced via immunoSEQ multiplex PCR; TCRdb's table is partial and in-frame only. The table shows about 120,000 clones, with approximately 80% occurring only once. In germline, CDR1 is MDHEN, CDR2 SYDVKM. This CDR3 is 14 amino acids long. The V call is TRBV28, the J call TRBJ1-4; 10 bases align to TRBD1. Material: peripheral blood, obtained from a patient treated with radiotherapy plus ipilimumab. The sequence derives from a human donor with non-small cell lung cancer who had a partial response to radiotherapy plus ipilimumab. This CDR3 is CASSTGQGTGKLFF. CDR3 coding DNA: TGTGCTAGCAGCACGGGACAGGGGACGGGAAAACTGTTTTTT.